One and the same sample provided the 6 T cell receptor beta chains below, sequenced in a study of T cell responses to AZD1222 COVID-19 vaccine (dated by TCRdb to about 2021). To prepare the library, the immunoSEQ multiplex PCR assay was applied. Drawn from immuneACCESS, this table holds only the in-frame rearrangements with V and J called that TCRdb kept. Clones are partly lost; checked studies trace under half to an unresolved V gene and leave the rest unexplained. For this sample there are more than 110,000 clones; roughly 90% appear just once. About 5.5% of the sample rests with the top ten. The time point label on this specimen signifies: baseline before first vaccination. The sample consisted of peripheral blood, taken on day 0 of AZD1222 vaccination. The source of these receptors is an adult in good health.

This rearrangement joins TRBV19 to TRBJ1-2, with D hard to call. Germline V CDR1 and CDR2: LNHDA, SQIVND (reference sequence). V lost 6 bases and J 2 bases, leaving 7 bases between the germline ends. There are 12 residues in the CDR3. CDR3 protein: CASRWRNYGYTF. Written as DNA, the CDR3 is TGTGCCAGTAGGTGGCGAAACTATGGCTACACCTTC.

This clone appeared a few times. The chain links TRBV7-2 to TRBJ1-4; D unclear. This CDR3 spans 14 amino acids. Per germline, CDR1 SGHTA and CDR2 FQGNSA. V shed 5 bases and J shed 0 bases, with 7 bases lying between them. CDR3: CASSPGTTNEKLFF. CDR3 DNA: TGTGCCAGCAGCCCCGGGACAACTAATGAAAAACTGTTTTTT.

The rearrangement links TRBV4-3 to TRBJ2-7; 7 bases map to TRBD1. The V segment lost 1 base and the J segment 3 bases; nucleotides outside the gene matches: 3. Per germline, CDR1 LGHNA and CDR2 YSLEER. This CDR3 comprises 14 residues. This CDR3 is CASSQGRTGYEQYF. CDR3 coding DNA: TGCGCCAGCAGCCAAGGAAGGACAGGCTACGAGCAGTACTTC.

This chain links TRBV7-2 with TRBJ1-1; D call uncertain. CDR3 length: 14 amino acids. Germline-derived CDR1 and CDR2 are SGHTA and FQGNSA. The V end was cut by 5 bases, the J end by 1 base, with 11 bases between. Here the CDR3 reads CASSGWTGNTEAFF. The CDR3 DNA is TGTGCCAGCAGCGGATGGACGGGGAACACTGAAGCTTTCTTT. Variable domain in full (rest from reference TRBV7-2 and TRBJ1-1): GAGVSQSPSNKVTEKGKDVELRCDPISGHTALYWYRQSLGQGLEFLIYFQGNSAPDKSGLPSDRFSAERTGGSVSTLTIQRTQQEDSAVYLCASSGWTGNTEAFFGQGTRLTVV.

The V and J genes are TRBV3-1 (or the pseudogene TRBV3-2) and TRBJ1-1; 12 bases line up with TRBD1. CDR3 size: 19 residues. V was pared by 3 bases and J by 5 bases, with 16 bases of the junction left unmatched. CDR1 is LGHDT, CDR2 YNNKEL, per germline (reference sequence). DNA for the CDR3: TGTGCCAGCAGCCACTTCCCCGGGACAGGGGGCGCGGGGGGGACTGAAGCTTTCTTT. This sequence encodes CASSHFPGTGGAGGTEAFF.

V and J are TRBV6-4 and TRBJ2-3; no definite D call. Germline V gene lookup returns CDR1 MRHNA and CDR2 SNTAGT. The CDR3 has 14 residues. Between the trimmed V and J ends, which lost 6 bases and 1 base, there was a span of 11 bases. The CDR3 here is CASSPDWGTDTQYF. The CDR3 DNA follows: TGTGCCAGCAGCCCTGACTGGGGCACAGATACGCAGTATTTT.